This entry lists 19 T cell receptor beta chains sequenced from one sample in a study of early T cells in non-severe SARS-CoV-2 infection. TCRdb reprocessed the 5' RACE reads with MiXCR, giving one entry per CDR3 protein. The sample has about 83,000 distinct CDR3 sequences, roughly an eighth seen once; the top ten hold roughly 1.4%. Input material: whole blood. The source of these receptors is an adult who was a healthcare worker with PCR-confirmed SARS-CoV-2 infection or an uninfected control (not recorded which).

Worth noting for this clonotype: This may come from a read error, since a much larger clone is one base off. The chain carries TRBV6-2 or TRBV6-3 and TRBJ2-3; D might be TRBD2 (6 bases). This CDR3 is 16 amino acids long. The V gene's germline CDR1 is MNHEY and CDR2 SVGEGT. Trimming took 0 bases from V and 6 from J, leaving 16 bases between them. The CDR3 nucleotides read TGTGCCAGCAGTTACTCGAGCGGGCTCCGACCGGATACGCAGTATTTT. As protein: CASSYSSGLRPDTQYF.

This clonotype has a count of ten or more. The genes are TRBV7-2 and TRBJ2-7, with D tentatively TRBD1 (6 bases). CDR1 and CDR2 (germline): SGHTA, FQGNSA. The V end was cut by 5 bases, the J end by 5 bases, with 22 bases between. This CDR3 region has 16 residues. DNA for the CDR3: TGTGCCAGCAGCCAGAACAGGGCGGGTGCTGGCAACGAGCAGTACTTC. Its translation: CASSQNRAGAGNEQYF.

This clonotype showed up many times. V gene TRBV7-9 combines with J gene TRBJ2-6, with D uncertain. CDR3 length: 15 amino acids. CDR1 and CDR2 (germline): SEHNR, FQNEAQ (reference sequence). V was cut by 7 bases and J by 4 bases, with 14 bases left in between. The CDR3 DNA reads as TGTGCCAGCACCCTCAGAACCCCCGGGGCCAACGTCCTGACTTTC. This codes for CASTLRTPGANVLTF.

CDR3 DNA sequence: TGTGCCAGCCACGAGGGCCATATCCCTATCAATGAGCAGTTCTTC. Translating gives CASHEGHIPINEQFF. The genes are TRBV6-2 or TRBV6-3 and TRBJ2-1, with D possibly being TRBD2 (5 bases). This CDR3 has 15 amino acids. V gave up 8 bases and J gave up 6 bases, with 20 bases separating them. CDR1 is MNHEY, CDR2 SVGEGT, per germline.

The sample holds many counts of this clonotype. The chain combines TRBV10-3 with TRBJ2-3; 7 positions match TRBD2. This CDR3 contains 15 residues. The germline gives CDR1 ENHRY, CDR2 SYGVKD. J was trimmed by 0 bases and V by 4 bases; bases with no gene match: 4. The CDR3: CAISGGRGSTDTQYF. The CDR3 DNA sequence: TGTGCCATCAGTGGCGGGCGGGGGAGCACAGATACGCAGTATTTT.

CDR3 residues: CASTPGTGNGYTF. DNA for the CDR3: TGTGCCAGCACCCCAGGGACAGGGAATGGCTACACCTTC. V and J are TRBV11-1 and TRBJ1-2, with TRBD1 identical over 9 bases. This CDR3 is built from 13 residues. Germline V gene sequence: CDR1 SGHAT, CDR2 FQDESV (reference sequence). After removal of 7 bases from V and 6 bases from J, the junction contained 6 bases not matched to a gene.

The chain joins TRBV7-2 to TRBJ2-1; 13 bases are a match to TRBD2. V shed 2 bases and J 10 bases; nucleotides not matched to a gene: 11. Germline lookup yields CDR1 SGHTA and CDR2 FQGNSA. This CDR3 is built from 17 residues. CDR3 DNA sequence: TGTGCCAGCAGCTTAATAACACTAGCGGGGGGGACGGGCGAGCAGTTCTTC. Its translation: CASSLITLAGGTGEQFF.

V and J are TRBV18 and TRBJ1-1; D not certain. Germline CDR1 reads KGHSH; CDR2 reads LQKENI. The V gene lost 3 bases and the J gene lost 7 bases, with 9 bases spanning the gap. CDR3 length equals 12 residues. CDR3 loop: CASSPRVHEAFF. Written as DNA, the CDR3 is TGTGCCAGCTCACCGAGGGTGCATGAAGCTTTCTTT.

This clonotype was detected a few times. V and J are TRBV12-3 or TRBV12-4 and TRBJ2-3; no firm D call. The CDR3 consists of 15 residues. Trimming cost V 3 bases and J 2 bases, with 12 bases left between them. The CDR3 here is CASSFDTPTTDTQYF. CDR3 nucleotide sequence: TGTGCCAGCAGTTTCGACACGCCAACCACAGATACGCAGTATTTT.

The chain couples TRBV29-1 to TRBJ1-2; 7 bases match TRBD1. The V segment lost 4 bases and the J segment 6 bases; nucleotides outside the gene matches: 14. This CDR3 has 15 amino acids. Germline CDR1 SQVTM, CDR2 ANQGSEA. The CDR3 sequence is CSVAAGTARFDGYTF. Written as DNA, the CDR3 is TGCAGCGTTGCCGCCGGGACAGCTAGGTTTGATGGCTACACCTTC.

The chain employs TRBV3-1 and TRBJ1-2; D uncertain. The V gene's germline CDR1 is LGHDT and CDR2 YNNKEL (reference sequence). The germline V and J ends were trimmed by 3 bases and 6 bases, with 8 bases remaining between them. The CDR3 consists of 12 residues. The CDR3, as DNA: TGTGCCAGCAGCCATACGGAAAATGGCTACACCTTC. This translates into CASSHTENGYTF.

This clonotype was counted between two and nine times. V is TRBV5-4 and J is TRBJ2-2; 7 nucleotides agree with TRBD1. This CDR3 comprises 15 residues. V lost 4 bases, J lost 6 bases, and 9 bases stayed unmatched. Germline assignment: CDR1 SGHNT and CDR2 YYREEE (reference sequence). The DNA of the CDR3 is TGTGCCAGCAGCCCTGACAGGGTGTGGTCCGGGGAGCTGTTTTTT. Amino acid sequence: CASSPDRVWSGELFF.

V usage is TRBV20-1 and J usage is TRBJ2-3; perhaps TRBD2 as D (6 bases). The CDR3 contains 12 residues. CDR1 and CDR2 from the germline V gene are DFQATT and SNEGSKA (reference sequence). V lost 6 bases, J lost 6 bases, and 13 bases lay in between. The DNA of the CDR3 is TGCAGTGCCGGGAGTTGGTTCGATACGCAGTATTTT. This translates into CSAGSWFDTQYF.

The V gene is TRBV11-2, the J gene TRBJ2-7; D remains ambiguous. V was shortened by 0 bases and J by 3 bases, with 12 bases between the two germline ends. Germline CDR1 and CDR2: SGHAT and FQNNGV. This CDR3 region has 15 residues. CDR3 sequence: CASSLEAAPFYEQYF. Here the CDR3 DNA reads TGTGCCAGCAGCTTAGAGGCTGCGCCCTTCTACGAGCAGTACTTC.

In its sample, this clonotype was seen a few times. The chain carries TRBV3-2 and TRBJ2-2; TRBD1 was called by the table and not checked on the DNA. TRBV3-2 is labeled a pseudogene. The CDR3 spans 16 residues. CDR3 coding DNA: TGTGCCAGCAGCCCCCCCGGGACAGGTCACACCGGGGAGCTGTTTTTT. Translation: CASSPPGTGHTGELFF.

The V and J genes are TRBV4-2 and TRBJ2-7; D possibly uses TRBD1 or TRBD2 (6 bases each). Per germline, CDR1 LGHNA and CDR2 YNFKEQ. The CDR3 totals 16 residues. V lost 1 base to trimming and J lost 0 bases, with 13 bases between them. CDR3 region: CASSQAVGGSSYEQYF. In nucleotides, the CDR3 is TGTGCCAGCAGCCAAGCTGTAGGGGGGAGCTCCTACGAGCAGTACTTC.

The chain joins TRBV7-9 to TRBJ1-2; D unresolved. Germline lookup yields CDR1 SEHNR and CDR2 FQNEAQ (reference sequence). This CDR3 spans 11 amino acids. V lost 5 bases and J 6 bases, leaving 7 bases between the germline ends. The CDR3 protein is CASSPVNGYTF. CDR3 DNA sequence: TGTGCCAGCAGCCCAGTTAATGGCTACACCTTC. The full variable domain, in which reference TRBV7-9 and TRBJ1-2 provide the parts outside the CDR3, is DTGVSQNPRHKITKRGQNVTFRCDPISEHNRLYWYRQTLGQGPEFLTYFQNEAQLEKSRLLSDRFSAERPKGSFSTLEIQRTEQGDSAMYLCASSPVNGYTFGSGTRLTVV.

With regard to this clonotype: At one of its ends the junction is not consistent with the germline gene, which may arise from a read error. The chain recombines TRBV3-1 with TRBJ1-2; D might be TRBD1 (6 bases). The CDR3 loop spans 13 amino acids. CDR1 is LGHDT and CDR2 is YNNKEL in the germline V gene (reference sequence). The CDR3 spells CASSQGSGVAGNF. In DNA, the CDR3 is TGTGCCAGCAGCCAAGGATCAGGGGTGGCTGGAAACTTC.

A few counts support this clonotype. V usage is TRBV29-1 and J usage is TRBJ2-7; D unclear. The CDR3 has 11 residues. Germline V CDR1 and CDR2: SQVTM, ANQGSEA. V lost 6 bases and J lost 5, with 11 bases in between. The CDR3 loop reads CSVGIGDEQYF. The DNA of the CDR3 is TGCAGCGTGGGCATAGGCGACGAGCAGTACTTC.